In its sample, the clone carrying this TCR beta chain was seen many times. What it recognizes is unknown. The data belong to a study of human T cells and chemical hapten exposure. About the study: Weekly diphenylcyclopropenone doses were given to patients' scalps across the approximately 24-week study. Patch tests applied 0.01% DPC to the upper back and were scored after 6 days.

Whole-study results and caveats: With regard to DPC sensitization, TCRs above 1 in 1000 frequency did not change.

In the library, unique molecular identifiers were attached to individual cDNA molecules. TCRdb independently ran MiXCR on the RACE reads; one entry per CDR3 protein. The sample comprises over 55,000 distinct CDR3 sequences, around 12% of which are singletons, and approximately 2.4% rests with the top ten. This CDR3 has 15 amino acids. V was clipped by 4 bases and J by 5 bases, with 16 bases between them. In germline, CDR1 is SGHTS, CDR2 YDEGEE. Regarding time point: patch test 3, about 24 weeks after DPC sensitization. The treatment denotes: therapeutic diphenylcyclopropenone sensitization with weekly scalp DPC.

The sample was whole blood, taken in connection with sensitization to the hapten diphenylcyclopropenone (DPC). The chain is built from TRBV5-8 and TRBJ1-5, with D unresolved. This TCR was sampled from a man aged 25 to 40 with alopecia areata. Some clones in this sample may be carry-over from other donors' samples. In DNA form, the CDR3 reads TGTGCCAGCAGCCTTCAAGACGAATTTTATCAGCCCCAGCATTTT. It yields the protein CASSLQDEFYQPQHF.